These 16 T cell receptor beta chains were sequenced from one sample in a study of blood T cell repertoires in COVID-19. Sequencing used immunoSEQ multiplex PCR; TCRdb keeps in-frame clones, though not all of them. The sample includes roughly 420,000 clones, around 89% of them seen just once. The sequenced sample consisted of PBMCs or T cells enriched from blood (not recorded which). Receptor source: a young woman with acute COVID-19.

The rearrangement uses TRBV5-1 and TRBJ2-5, with TRBD1 matching 7 bases. The CDR3 loop spans 14 amino acids. Germline V lookup: CDR1 SGHRS, CDR2 YFSETQ. Trimming removed 2 bases from V and 2 bases from J; junction bases left unmatched: 3. The CDR3 loop is CASSFDRAQETQYF. CDR3 sequence (DNA): TGCGCCAGCAGCTTTGACAGGGCTCAAGAGACCCAGTACTTC.

The chain combines TRBV2 with TRBJ1-4, with D perhaps TRBD1 (5 bases). Germline CDR1 is SNHLY and CDR2 is FYNNEI. Between the trimmed V and J ends, which lost 0 bases and 4 bases, there was a span of 15 bases. The CDR3 loop spans 17 amino acids. The CDR3 nucleotides are TGTGCCAGCAGTGAAGCGCTTTTTGGGGGGGGTAATGAAAAACTGTTTTTT. Its translation is CASSEALFGGGNEKLFF.

The sample holds one count of this clone. V and J are TRBV3-1 (or the pseudogene TRBV3-2) and TRBJ1-2; D gene ambiguous. From germline, CDR1 is LGHDT and CDR2 YNNKEL (reference sequence). There are 14 residues in the CDR3. Deletions cut 0 bases from V and 8 bases from J, with 13 bases between. CDR3 amino acids: CASSQDRVVWGYTF. Written as DNA, the CDR3 is TGTGCCAGCAGCCAAGATCGCGTCGTCTGGGGCTACACCTTC.

The chain combines TRBV19 with TRBJ2-1, with 8 bases that match TRBD2. CDR1 and CDR2 from the germline V gene are LNHDA and SQIVND (reference sequence). V lost 5 bases, J lost 3 bases, and 9 bases stayed unmatched. This CDR3 spans 16 amino acids. The CDR3 nucleotides read TGTGCCAGTAGTGACCAAAGCGGGGGAATCTACAATGAGCAGTTCTTC. Translated: CASSDQSGGIYNEQFF.

This clone was detected a few times. The rearrangement links TRBV30 to TRBJ1-1; TRBD1 aligns across 7 bases. Per the germline V gene, CDR1 is GTSNPN and CDR2 is SVGIG (reference sequence). Trimming removed 0 bases from V and 2 bases from J; junction bases left unmatched: 6. The CDR3 extends over 15 amino acids. The CDR3 loop reads CAWSVARQGNTEAFF. Written as DNA, the CDR3 is TGTGCCTGGAGTGTCGCGCGACAGGGCAACACTGAAGCTTTCTTT.

This clone was seen only once. The gene calls are TRBV11-3 and TRBJ1-2; D remains unclear. Germline V CDR1 and CDR2: SGHNT, YENEEA. Deletions cut 11 bases from V and 7 bases from J, with 26 bases between. The CDR3 has 15 residues. In DNA, the CDR3 is TGTGCCGGTTACACGTTTATGGGTCCCGGGTTTGGCTACACCTTC. Protein sequence: CAGYTFMGPGFGYTF.

The V gene is TRBV4-3, the J gene TRBJ1-2, with D possibly matching TRBD1 (6 bases). Germline V gives CDR1 LGHNA, CDR2 YSLEER. CDR3 length: 15 amino acids. The V end was cut by 8 bases, the J end by 0 bases, with 16 bases between. The CDR3 DNA reads as TGCGCCAGCGGACGAACAGGGCAAGCTAACTATGGCTACACCTTC. Amino acid sequence: CASGRTGQANYGYTF.

The chain carries TRBV19 and TRBJ2-3; D is unresolved. The germline V and J ends were trimmed by 7 bases and 5 bases, with 16 bases remaining between them. This CDR3 contains 14 residues. The germline V gene encodes CDR1 LNHDA and CDR2 SQIVND (reference sequence). The CDR3 nucleotides are TGTGCCAGTAACCCCACCCTAACTCAAGATACGCAGTATTTT. Translated: CASNPTLTQDTQYF. Supplemented by reference TRBV19 and TRBJ2-3, the full variable domain reads DGGITQSPKYLFRKEGQNVTLSCEQNLNHDAMYWYRQDPGQGLRLIYYSQIVNDFQKGDIAEGYSVSREKKESFPLTVTSAQKNPTAFYLCASNPTLTQDTQYFGPGTRLTVL.

V usage is TRBV10-3 and J usage is TRBJ1-4; TRBD1 aligns across 9 bases. V gave up 8 bases and J gave up 3 bases; unmatched junction bases: 13. Germline V gene lookup returns CDR1 ENHRY and CDR2 SYGVKD. CDR3 length: 17 amino acids. CDR3 in DNA: TGTGCCATCGGAGCCACAGGGGGCGGAACCGCTAATGAAAAACTGTTTTTT. Protein sequence: CAIGATGGGTANEKLFF.

This clone was recorded a few times. The chain joins TRBV29-1 to TRBJ1-2; TRBD1 aligns across 10 bases. CDR1 and CDR2 (germline): SQVTM, ANQGSEA. CDR3 length equals 13 residues. The V gene end was trimmed by 3 bases and the J gene end by 6 bases; junction bases not matched to a gene: 4. DNA of the CDR3: TGCAGCGTTGAGCTCGGACAGGGGGATGGCTACACCTTC. Translated: CSVELGQGDGYTF. Filled out from reference TRBV29-1 and TRBJ1-2, the complete variable domain reads SAVISQKPSRDICQRGTSLTIQCQVDSQVTMMFWYRQQPGQSLTLIATANQGSEATYESGFVIDKFPISRPNLTFSTLTVSNMSPEDSSIYLCSVELGQGDGYTFGSGTRLTVV.

The V gene is TRBV11-2, the J gene TRBJ1-1, with D possibly being TRBD1 (6 bases). CDR3 length: 13 amino acids. Trimming left V 4 bases short and J 7 bases short, with 13 bases between. Germline V gene sequence: CDR1 SGHAT, CDR2 FQNNGV. CDR3 DNA: TGTGCCAGCAGCTCCTACCAGGGGTTTGAAGCTTTCTTT. It codes for CASSSYQGFEAFF.

V usage is TRBV29-1 and J usage is TRBJ1-5; D remains unclear. Per the germline V gene, CDR1 is SQVTM and CDR2 is ANQGSEA. V was cut by 5 bases and J by 3 bases, with 11 bases left in between. This CDR3 is 13 amino acids long. CDR3 DNA: TGCAGCGTTACCGACGGGGACAATCAGCCCCAGCATTTT. Its protein is CSVTDGDNQPQHF.

The chain combines TRBV3-1 (or the pseudogene TRBV3-2) with TRBJ1-2, with 7 positions matching TRBD1. The germline CDR1 and CDR2 sequences are LGHDT and YNNKEL (reference sequence). Trimming removed 4 bases from V and 7 bases from J; junction bases left unmatched: 3. The CDR3 length is 12 residues. The CDR3 is CASSRTGSGYTF. In DNA form, the CDR3 reads TGTGCCAGCAGCCGGACAGGCTCTGGCTACACCTTC.

This clone was seen a single time. The J gene is TRBJ2-2, the V gene TRBV7-9; D gene uncertain. Germline V gene data show CDR1 as SEHNR and CDR2 as FQNEAQ (reference sequence). Trimming took off 1 base at V and 5 bases at J, with 8 bases between the two ends. The CDR3 totals 14 residues. CDR3 nucleotides: TGTGCCAGCAGCTTAGTGGCGGCGACCGGGGAGCTGTTTTTT. This encodes CASSLVAATGELFF.

The rearrangement links TRBV6-5 to TRBJ1-1; D ambiguous. The CDR3 is made up of 15 amino acids. V was shortened by 0 bases and J by 4 bases, with 12 bases between the two germline ends. The germline gives CDR1 MNHEY, CDR2 SVGAGI. CDR3 protein: CASSYSRTEGTEAFF. The CDR3 nucleotides read TGTGCCAGCAGTTACTCTCGTACAGAGGGCACTGAAGCTTTCTTT.

The chain combines TRBV6-1 with TRBJ2-7; possibly TRBD1 for D (6 bases). This CDR3 is built from 16 residues. The ends were cut back, 2 bases at V and 0 bases at J, with 14 bases in the middle. Germline V gene data show CDR1 as MNHNS and CDR2 as SASEGT. The CDR3 spells CASSETFTGSSYEQYF. The CDR3 nucleotides read TGTGCCAGCAGTGAAACCTTCACAGGGTCCTCCTACGAGCAGTACTTC.